This passage covers 5 T cell receptor beta chains from one sample sequenced in a study of cytomegalovirus exposure and HLA in healthy donors. The PCR made use of 60 Vbeta and 13 Jbeta primers. Sequenced by immunoSEQ multiplex PCR; TCRdb stores in-frame clones only, minus some. The sample carries about 170,000 clones, around 77% recorded once. Sequencing was performed on PBMCs. The receptor source for this set is a female donor in good health and CMV-seronegative.

This chain links TRBV4-1 with TRBJ1-1, with TRBD1 matching over 9 bases. The CDR3 runs 15 residues. The germline V gene has CDR1 MGHRA and CDR2 YSYEKL. The V segment lost 0 bases and the J segment 4 bases; nucleotides outside the gene matches: 3. The CDR3 region has the DNA TGCGCCAGCAGCCAAGAGGGACAGGGTAGCACTGAAGCTTTCTTT. It translates to CASSQEGQGSTEAFF.

The rearrangement links TRBV15 to TRBJ1-4, with D unresolved. This CDR3 is 15 amino acids long. V lost 5 bases to trimming and J lost 8 bases, with 18 bases between them. Germline CDR1 and CDR2: LNHNV and YYDKDF (reference sequence). The CDR3: CATSADGRNGEKLFF. CDR3 DNA sequence: TGTGCCACCAGCGCCGACGGGAGGAACGGAGAAAAACTGTTTTTT.

V gene TRBV9 combines with J gene TRBJ1-4; maybe TRBD1 (5 bases). Germline V gene sequence: CDR1 SGDLS, CDR2 YYNGEE. V lost 0 bases, J lost 4 bases, and 10 bases lay in between. CDR3 length: 15 residues. As DNA, the CDR3 is TGTGCCAGCAGCGTAGATGGCAGGGATAATGAAAAACTGTTTTTT. Encoded protein: CASSVDGRDNEKLFF.

DNA of the CDR3: TGTGCCAGCAGCCGAACCGGGACAGGGGACATCCCCCAGCCCCAGCATTTT. Translating gives CASSRTGTGDIPQPQHF. The chain carries TRBV5-5 and TRBJ1-5, with TRBD1 matching 10 bases. Trimming cost V 4 bases and J 7 bases; bases outside gene matches: 14. The V gene's germline CDR1 is SGHKS and CDR2 YYEKEE (reference sequence). The CDR3 covers 17 residues.

This clone has just a few counts. The chain recombines TRBV30 with TRBJ1-1; D is unclear. V gave up 2 bases and J gave up 4 bases, with 11 bases separating them. The CDR3 is made up of 13 amino acids. Germline loops: CDR1 GTSNPN, CDR2 SVGIG (reference sequence). The CDR3 DNA follows: TGTGCCTGGAGTAACGGGGATGCCACTGAAGCTTTCTTT. Protein sequence: CAWSNGDATEAFF. The variable domain in full, completed from reference TRBV30 and TRBJ1-1, reads SQTIHQWPATLVQPVGSPLSLECTVEGTSNPNLYWYRQAAGRGLQLLFYSVGIGQISSEVPQNLSASRPQDRQFILSSKKLLLSDSGFYLCAWSNGDATEAFFGQGTRLTVV.